This T cell receptor beta chain was profiled in a study of blood T cells in healthy people across ages. Looking at the study overall: Template switching recovered approximately one barcoded beta molecule for every two T cells. Findings and caveats of the study: Using unsorted PBMCs precluded a conclusive naive versus antigen-experienced comparison.

Healthy Caucasians from Russia aged roughly 6 to 95 served as donors. This clonotype was counted ten times or more. Its specificity is unknown. Then a second PCR, running roughly 7 to 12 cycles, was carried out with a sample-barcoded 5' primer and a J-beta primer mix. Per sample, CDR3-containing paired-end reads numbered at least 2.5 million. TCRdb used MiXCR to reprocess the 5' RACE reads, holding one entry per CDR3 protein. The repertoire holds about a million distinct CDR3 sequences, more than 30% seen once, with around 13% in the top ten. This CDR3 has 14 amino acids. J gave up 4 bases and V 8 bases, and 10 bases lay outside the gene matches. Germline V gene sequence: CDR1 MNHNY, CDR2 SVGAGI (reference sequence).

The V and J genes are TRBV6-6 and TRBJ1-2, with 7 bases matching TRBD1. Sequencing was carried out using blood. The clonotype originates from a man aged 18 to 30 in good health. The CDR3 protein is CASGAMGQIYGYTF. Written as DNA, the CDR3 is TGTGCCAGCGGGGCCATGGGACAGATCTATGGCTACACCTTC.